The present T cell receptor beta chain was sequenced within a study of T cell changes during pregnancy in multiple sclerosis. Sequencing used immunoSEQ multiplex PCR; TCRdb keeps in-frame clones, though not all of them. The table lists 34,000 or so clones, just over 90% of them singletons. V shed 2 bases and J shed 0 bases, with 7 bases lying between them. Germline loops: CDR1 SGHTA, CDR2 FQGNSA. This CDR3 region has 14 residues. Here the sequenced sample was CD8+ T cells from peripheral blood mononuclear cells, taken before pregnancy. This clonotype originated in a female donor with multiple sclerosis, enrolled in a pregnancy study. This chain uses TRBV7-2 with TRBJ1-1; D unresolved. CDR3 region: CASSLMAMNTEAFF. DNA for the CDR3: TGTGCCAGCAGCTTAATGGCCATGAACACTGAAGCTTTCTTT.